Below are 20 T cell receptor beta chains sequenced from a single sample in a study of blood T cell repertoires in COVID-19. TCRdb keeps only in-frame clones here, not all; method: immunoSEQ multiplex PCR. The sample has 300,000 to 350,000 clones, approximately 90% seen once; the top ten hold nearly 7%. The sequencing sample was made of peripheral blood. Receptor source: a woman aged 25 to 39 with COVID-19, enrolled during active disease.

The chain employs TRBV30 and TRBJ1-2; D is unclear. Trimming shortened V by 2 bases and J by 8 bases, and 12 bases separated the two germline ends. The germline CDR1 and CDR2 sequences are GTSNPN and SVGIG (reference sequence). The CDR3 runs 12 residues. In nucleotides, the CDR3 is TGTGCCTGGAGTATAGACGCGGCGGGCTACACCTTC. Translation gives CAWSIDAAGYTF.

The chain recombines TRBV6-2 or TRBV6-3 with TRBJ2-5, with 10 bases lining up with TRBD1. This CDR3 region has 13 residues. In germline, CDR1 is MNHEY, CDR2 SVGEGT. V dropped 4 bases and J dropped 4; count of bases not matched to a gene: 0. In nucleotides, the CDR3 is TGTGCCAGCAGTTGGGACAGGGGAGAGACCCAGTACTTC. It specifies CASSWDRGETQYF.

The chain uses TRBV4-1 and TRBJ1-3, with 9 bases that match TRBD1. Germline trimming cut 3 bases from V and 4 bases from J; bases unmatched to any gene: 4. The CDR3 loop spans 15 amino acids. Germline CDR1 MGHRA, CDR2 YSYEKL. In nucleotides, the CDR3 is TGCGCCAGCAGCCACCGGACAGGGGACGGAAACACCATATATTTT. Translating it yields CASSHRTGDGNTIYF.

CDR3 nucleotide sequence: TGTGCCAGTAGTTTCCAGGAACTGCAGCCCCAGCATTTT. It translates to CASSFQELQPQHF. This chain connects TRBV19 to TRBJ1-5; D unresolved. Trimming took 5 bases from V and 7 from J, leaving 12 bases between them. Germline V gene lookup returns CDR1 LNHDA and CDR2 SQIVND (reference sequence). This CDR3 spans 13 amino acids.

This chain connects TRBV5-4 to TRBJ2-7; 9 bases are a match to TRBD1. The CDR3 is made up of 16 amino acids. Germline CDR1 SGHNT, CDR2 YYREEE (reference sequence). Trimming cost V 4 bases and J 2 bases; bases outside gene matches: 10. In nucleotides, the CDR3 is TGTGCCAGCAGCCCCGGCGGGACAGGGTCACCCTACGAGCAGTACTTC. Amino acid sequence: CASSPGGTGSPYEQYF.

This clone has only one observation. The V call is TRBV19, the J call TRBJ1-2; 10 bases fit TRBD1. The CDR3 covers 14 residues. J was trimmed by 2 bases and V by 4 bases; bases with no gene match: 1. The germline CDR1 and CDR2 sequences are LNHDA and SQIVND (reference sequence). The CDR3 loop reads CASSRQGANYGYTF. The DNA for the CDR3 is TGTGCCAGTAGTAGACAGGGGGCAAACTATGGCTACACCTTC.

J is TRBJ1-6 and V is TRBV2, with 9 bases matching TRBD1. CDR3 length: 18 residues. The junction had 13 bases not matched to a gene; V was cut back by 5 bases and J by 5 bases. Germline V gene data show CDR1 as SNHLY and CDR2 as FYNNEI. DNA for the CDR3: TGTGCCAGCAGTCTCTACCCCACAGGGGGCGCGAATAATTCACCCCTCCACTTT. It codes for CASSLYPTGGANNSPLHF.

This clone was detected only once. The chain uses TRBV28 and TRBJ1-6, with unresolved D. V was clipped by 10 bases and J by 7 bases, with 17 bases between them. From germline, CDR1 is MDHEN and CDR2 SYDVKM. CDR3 length equals 14 residues. CDR3 amino acids: CATSIHSGNSPLHF. CDR3 nucleotide sequence: TGTGCCACCTCGATCCACTCGGGGAATTCACCCCTCCACTTT.

As regards this clone: Other DNA sequences in the sample encode the same CDR3. J is TRBJ1-5 and V is TRBV30, with 8 nucleotides matching TRBD1. J lost 5 bases, V lost 3 bases, and 3 bases had no gene match. Germline V gene lookup returns CDR1 GTSNPN and CDR2 SVGIG (reference sequence). The CDR3 contains 13 residues. CDR3 sequence (DNA): TGTGCCTGGAGCGGACAGGGACATCAGCCCCAGCATTTT. This codes for CAWSGQGHQPQHF.

The chain combines TRBV9 with TRBJ2-1; D is possibly TRBD2 (7 bases). Germline CDR1 is SGDLS and CDR2 is YYNGEE. V was shortened by 0 bases and J by 0 bases, with 19 bases between the two germline ends. CDR3 length: 19 amino acids. CDR3 nucleotides: TGTGCCAGCAGCGTAGAGGGAGGGGGTAGCGACAGCTCCTACAATGAGCAGTTCTTC. It yields the protein CASSVEGGGSDSSYNEQFF.

The chain has TRBV27 and TRBJ2-7, with D unclear. V was pared by 6 bases and J by 3 bases, with 12 bases between. Germline CDR1 MNHEY, CDR2 SMNVEV (reference sequence). The CDR3 is 13 amino acids. Here the CDR3 DNA reads TGTGCCAGCAGCCCCCTAGTGTTCTACGAGCAGTACTTC. The encoded protein is CASSPLVFYEQYF.

The V call is TRBV9, the J call TRBJ2-7, with 7 bases fitting TRBD2. Trimming cost V 0 bases and J 3 bases; bases outside gene matches: 3. The germline V gene has CDR1 SGDLS and CDR2 YYNGEE. The CDR3 loop spans 14 amino acids. CDR3 sequence: CASSVGEGVYEQYF. The CDR3 DNA reads as TGTGCCAGCAGCGTAGGGGAGGGAGTCTACGAGCAGTACTTC.

V and J are TRBV5-1 and TRBJ2-3; 7 bases align to TRBD1. This CDR3 contains 17 residues. V lost 0 bases, J lost 1 base, and 8 bases stayed unmatched. The germline gives CDR1 SGHRS, CDR2 YFSETQ. The CDR3: CASSLAIGQVGTDTQYF. The CDR3, as DNA: TGCGCCAGCAGCTTGGCAATAGGACAGGTCGGCACAGATACGCAGTATTTT. Looking up the rest from reference TRBV5-1 and TRBJ2-3 gives the full variable domain: KAGVTQTPRYLIKTRGQQVTLSCSPISGHRSVSWYQQTPGQGLQFLFEYFSETQRNKGNFPGRFSGRQFSNSRSEMNVSTLELGDSALYLCASSLAIGQVGTDTQYFGPGTRLTVL.

This rearrangement joins TRBV15 to TRBJ2-3, with D unclear. Trimming left V 1 base short and J 2 bases short, with 10 bases between. CDR1 and CDR2 from the germline V gene are LNHNV and YYDKDF (reference sequence). The CDR3 has 15 residues. CDR3 residues: CATSRVGRLTDTQYF. In nucleotides, the CDR3 is TGTGCCACCAGCAGAGTCGGAAGACTCACAGATACGCAGTATTTT.

The V and J genes are TRBV11-3 and TRBJ1-2; D gene uncertain. The CDR3 is made up of 13 amino acids. V dropped 3 bases and J dropped 8 bases, with 13 bases sitting between them. CDR1 and CDR2 (germline): SGHNT, YENEEA. DNA for the CDR3: TGTGCCAGCAGCTTTTCAGGAAAAGTCGGCTACACCTTC. Its protein product is CASSFSGKVGYTF. Full variable domain (missing parts from reference TRBV11-3 and TRBJ1-2): EAGVVQSPRYKIIEKKQPVAFWCNPISGHNTLYWYLQNLGQGPELLIRYENEEAVDDSQLPKDRFSAERLKGVDSTLKIQPAELGDSAVYLCASSFSGKVGYTFGSGTRLTVV.

This clone was counted a few times. The sample has other DNA sequences that encode this CDR3 too. This chain connects TRBV4-1 to TRBJ1-2; D not certain. CDR1 and CDR2 (germline): MGHRA, YSYEKL. The CDR3 spans 11 residues. V lost 1 base to trimming and J lost 8 bases, with 5 bases between them. The CDR3, as DNA: TGCGCCAGCAGCCAAGGGCAAGGCTACACCTTC. Its protein product is CASSQGQGYTF.

The V gene is TRBV6-1, the J gene TRBJ1-2; D call uncertain. This CDR3 has 14 residues. V gave up 2 bases and J gave up 4 bases, with 11 bases separating them. Germline CDR1 reads MNHNS; CDR2 reads SASEGT. The CDR3 sequence: CASSEYLLSYGYTF. In DNA form, the CDR3 reads TGTGCCAGCAGTGAATACCTTCTAAGCTATGGCTACACCTTC.

The chain recombines TRBV4-1 with TRBJ2-7, with D hard to call. The V gene's germline CDR1 is MGHRA and CDR2 YSYEKL. CDR3 length: 13 amino acids. V lost 4 bases to trimming and J lost 6 bases, with 13 bases between them. This CDR3 is CASSRPGLSEQYF. CDR3 nucleotide sequence: TGCGCCAGCAGCCGGCCTGGCCTCAGCGAGCAGTACTTC.

CDR3 protein: CASSPTGETMNTEAFF. CDR3 nucleotide sequence: TGTGCCAGCAGTCCTACAGGGGAGACGATGAACACTGAAGCTTTCTTT. V gene TRBV2 combines with J gene TRBJ1-1, with 7 bases that match TRBD1. In germline, CDR1 is SNHLY, CDR2 FYNNEI. Trimming took 5 bases from V and 0 from J; bases not matched to a gene: 9. CDR3 length: 16 amino acids.

This clone was picked up one time. This chain connects TRBV4-1 to TRBJ1-2, with D maybe TRBD1 (5 bases). There are 13 residues in the CDR3. Deletions cut 5 bases from V and 4 bases from J, with 11 bases between. CDR1 and CDR2 (germline): MGHRA, YSYEKL. The CDR3 bases are TGCGCCAGCAGCGGACACCTGAGCTATGGCTACACCTTC. It encodes CASSGHLSYGYTF.